This T cell receptor (beta chain) was obtained from a study of healthy donors' naive CD4 and CD8 T cells. Across the study: All functional IMGT TCR alpha variants were covered by new primers.

This clonotype occurred once. The CDR3 extends over 12 amino acids. Trimming left V 5 bases short and J 2 bases short, with 7 bases between. Looked up from germline, CDR1 is SGHAT and CDR2 is FQNNGV. A linear amplification protocol produced the TCR libraries from 500 ng of total RNA. TCRdb itself ran the reads through MiXCR, one entry per CDR3 protein. Of about 180,000 distinct CDR3 sequences listed, nearly 75% were seen once; the top ten hold around 2%. This TCR came from a pool of human donors in good health; the sample pools cells from several healthy donors. Sequencing input: naive CD4+ and CD8+ T cells sorted from blood, pooled from several donors. The V gene is TRBV11-2, the J gene TRBJ2-7; D gene uncertain. CDR3 coding DNA: TGTGCCAGCAGCGGGATTACCTACGAGCAGTACTTC. Its protein is CASSGITYEQYF.